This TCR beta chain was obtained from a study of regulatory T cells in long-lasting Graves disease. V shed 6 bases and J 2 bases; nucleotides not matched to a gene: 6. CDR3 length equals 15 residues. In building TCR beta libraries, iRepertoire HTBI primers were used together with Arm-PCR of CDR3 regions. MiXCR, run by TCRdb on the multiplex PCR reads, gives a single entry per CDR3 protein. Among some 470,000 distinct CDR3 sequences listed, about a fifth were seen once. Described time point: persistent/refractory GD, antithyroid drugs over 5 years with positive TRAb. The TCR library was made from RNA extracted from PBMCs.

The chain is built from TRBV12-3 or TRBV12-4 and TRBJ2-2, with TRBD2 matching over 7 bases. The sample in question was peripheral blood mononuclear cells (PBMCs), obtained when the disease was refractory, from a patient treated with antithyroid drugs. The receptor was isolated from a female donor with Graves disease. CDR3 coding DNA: TGTGCCAGCAGATTCCAGGGACTAAACACCGGGGAGCTGTTTTTT. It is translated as CASRFQGLNTGELFF.